The present T cell receptor beta chain was sequenced within a study of blood T cell repertoires in COVID-19. The wider study: PBMCs, B-cell-depleted T cells, or T cells were the source of the cDNA or gDNA that made up the material.

Some clones are missing from TCRdb's copy, which holds only in-frame ones; the method was immunoSEQ multiplex PCR. The data hold about 330,000 clones, with 80% to 90% observed a single time. All enrollees were roughly 18 to 95 years old and from about 24 US areas. Which cohort a participant joined came from the clinical history participants gave. The origin of this receptor is a man aged 30-40 years who had recovered from COVID-19. Sequenced: PBMCs or T cells enriched from blood (not recorded which).

The CDR3 reads CASSFGGEGAETQYF. In DNA form, the CDR3 reads TGTGCCAGCAGCTTTGGGGGCGAGGGGGCAGAGACCCAGTACTTC. The chain recombines TRBV13 with TRBJ2-5; 7 nucleotides align to TRBD1. The V segment lost 3 bases and the J segment 4 bases; nucleotides outside the gene matches: 8. CDR1 is PRHDT and CDR2 is FYEKMQ in the germline V gene (reference sequence). The CDR3 has 15 residues. Full variable domain (remainder filled in from reference TRBV13 and TRBJ2-5): AAGVIQSPRHLIKEKRETATLKCYPIPRHDTVYWYQQGPGQDPQFLISFYEKMQSDKGSIPDRFSAQQFSDYHSELNMSSLELGDSALYFCASSFGGEGAETQYFGPGTRLLVL.